The sequence of this TCR beta chain was determined in a study of T cells after yellow fever vaccination. Findings and limits, study-wide: Post-booster repertoires again held most primary-vaccination clones (about 96% CD4, roughly 88% CD8). One caveat is that FACS-sorted repertoires could contain abundant clonotypes contaminating from the bulk population.

The germline V gene encodes CDR1 SGHKS and CDR2 YYEKEE (reference sequence). CDR3 length: 15 residues. Trimming stripped 4 bases from V and 1 base from J, with 11 bases between. In its sample, this clonotype was seen once. Its matching antigen is unknown. A library made for alpha chains picked up this beta chain off target, so its size means little. A 5'RACE template-switching step, the method used to make TCR cDNA, added a universal primer site and UMIs. Using its own MiXCR run on the 5' RACE reads, TCRdb lists one record per CDR3 protein. The data contain 240 or so distinct CDR3 sequences, around 93% of them seen just once; the ten biggest clones take up 25% to 30%.

The chain carries TRBV5-5 and TRBJ2-2, with a weak D call TRBD2 (6 bases). The clonotype was recovered from a man aged 18 to 29 who received the YFV17D yellow fever vaccine. This sample comprised CD8+ T cells sorted from PBMCs, obtained 10 days after the yellow fever booster vaccination. The CDR3 DNA follows: TGTGCCAGCAGCCGGGAGAGGGAGAACACCGGGGAGCTGTTTTTT. Translated: CASSRERENTGELFF.